The rows below give T cell receptor beta chains drawn from one sample of a study of blood T cells in healthy people across ages. TCRdb analysed the 5' RACE reads with MiXCR anew, one entry per CDR3 protein. The sample gives about 1.6 million distinct CDR3 sequences, about 35% of which show up once; 10% to 12% is in the top ten. The specimen was blood. Every receptor here comes from a woman aged 30 to 39 in good health. Both conserved end residues are part of each CDR3. D genes are given only for firm matches. For some rows the clone size is stated as once, few or many, or as a class when expanded; others skip it.

TRBV4-1,TRBJ1-2,18,.,TRBD1,TGCGCCAGCAGCCAAGAGTTCGCGAGGGACAGGGCTCTCTATGGCTACACCTTC,CASSQEFARDRALYGYTF
TRBV10-3,TRBJ2-2,16,.,.,TGTGCCATCAATGAGAGAGGTCGGATCGGCACCGGGGAGCTGTTTTTT,CAINERGRIGTGELFF
TRBV15,TRBJ1-4,14,.,.,TGTGCCACCAGCAGGCGGGGACTTAATGAAAAACTGTTTTTT,CATSRRGLNEKLFF
TRBV20-1,TRBJ2-1,12,.,TRBD2,TGCAGCGCTGGCCAGGCGGGGGATGAGCAGTTCTTC,CSAGQAGDEQFF
TRBV28,TRBJ2-5,13,.,TRBD2,TGTGCCAGCAGCGGGAGGATACAAGAGACCCTGTACTTC,CASSGRIQETLYF
TRBV28,TRBJ1-6,16,.,TRBD1,TGTGCCAGCAGTTCCTCCGGGACAGGAATCAATTCACCCCTCCACTTT,CASSSSGTGINSPLHF
TRBV2,TRBJ2-5,12,.,TRBD1,TGTTCAACCGGGACAGACTGGGAGACCCAGTACTTC,CSTGTDWETQYF
TRBV29-1,TRBJ2-2,14,.,.,TGCAGCGTTGTGAGGATATCAGGTGGCGGGGAGCTGTTTTTT,CSVVRISGGGELFF
TRBV7-6,TRBJ1-1,13,.,.,TGTGCCAGCAGCTGGGCGGGGAGCACTGAAGCTTTCTTT,CASSWAGSTEAFF
TRBV7-3,TRBJ2-3,12,.,.,TGTGCCAGCTCCCCGGGGTTTGATACGCAGTATTTT,CASSPGFDTQYF
TRBV5-1,TRBJ2-1,17,few,TRBD2,TGCACCAGCAGCTTGACTAGCGGGGGAATTAGGTACAATGAGCGGTTCTTC,CTSSLTSGGIRYNERFF
TRBV20-1,TRBJ1-1,12,.,.,TGCAGTGCTAGCAAGACAGACGCTGAAGCTTTCTTT,CSASKTDAEAFF
TRBV11-2,TRBJ1-2,14,few,.,TGTGCCAGCAACCTAGGGGGACGGAGCTATGGCTACACCTTC,CASNLGGRSYGYTF
TRBV10-3,TRBJ2-1,21,.,TRBD1,TGTGCCATCAGTGCGACCGGGACAGGGGGCGTTGCGACCGACCCCTACAATGAGCAGTTCTTC,CAISATGTGGVATDPYNEQFF
TRBV3-1,TRBJ1-2,17,few,.,TGTGCCAGCAGCCTTTCTTACTCAGGGTTGGATAACTATGGCTACACCTTC,CASSLSYSGLDNYGYTF
TRBV5-1,TRBJ2-3,18,.,TRBD1,TGCGCCAGCAGCCCCGACAGGGGGCGAATTTCTAGCACAGATACGCAGTATTTT,CASSPDRGRISSTDTQYF
TRBV27,TRBJ2-5,13,.,.,TGTGCCAGCAGTCGGAGGGCTGGAGAGACCCAGTACTTC,CASSRRAGETQYF
TRBV7-9,TRBJ2-1,15,few,TRBD1,TGTGCCAGCAGCTGGGGACAGGGGTTAACAGATGAGCAGTTCTTC,CASSWGQGLTDEQFF
TRBV20-1,TRBJ2-7,15,.,TRBD2,TGCAGTGCTAGATCCCCGGGACTAGCGGGGCCCGAGCAGTACTTC,CSARSPGLAGPEQYF
TRBV3-1,TRBJ2-3,17,.,TRBD2,TGTGCCAGCAGCCATTCAAGGCGGGGGACGGACACAGATACGCAGTATTTT,CASSHSRRGTDTDTQYF
TRBV6-5,TRBJ2-7,11,.,.,TGTGCCAGCGGAACCGTGGGGGAGCAGTACTTC,CASGTVGEQYF
TRBV20-1,TRBJ2-7,12,.,.,TGCAGTGCTAGTGCTCCTTCCTACGAGCAGTACTTC,CSASAPSYEQYF
TRBV4-1,TRBJ2-5,16,.,TRBD2,TGCGCCAGCAGCCGAGGACTAGCGGGAGTCCAAGAGACCCAGTACTTC,CASSRGLAGVQETQYF
TRBV5-6,TRBJ2-5,15,few,.,TGTGCCAGCAGCTCAGGGCCGACATATGCTTACGGGCAGTACTTC,CASSSGPTYAYGQYF
TRBV3-1,TRBJ1-1,15,.,TRBD1,TGTGCCAGCAGCCGCGCTAAGGACAGGGGGCGCCGAGCTTTCTTT,CASSRAKDRGRRAFF
TRBV7-9,TRBJ1-2,16,few,TRBD1,TGTGCCAGCAGCTTAGGAGGGACAGGGAAGAGCTATGGCTACACCTTC,CASSLGGTGKSYGYTF
TRBV6-2/TRBV6-3,TRBJ2-7,13,.,.,TGTGCCAGCTCTTCGATGGGGGGCTACGAGCAGTACTTC,CASSSMGGYEQYF
TRBV10-3,TRBJ2-6,15,few,.,TGTGCCATCAGCCCAGGACAGTCTGGGGCCAACGTCCTGACTTTC,CAISPGQSGANVLTF
TRBV29-1,TRBJ2-1,14,many,TRBD2,TGCAGCGTTGAGTTCCTAGCGGGAGTAGGTGAGCAGTTCTTC,CSVEFLAGVGEQFF
TRBV12-3/TRBV12-4,TRBJ2-3,13,few,TRBD1,TGTGCCAGCAGAACAGGGGTAGGGCATACGCAGTATTTT,CASRTGVGHTQYF
TRBV28,TRBJ1-5,18,.,TRBD1,TGTGCCAGCAGTTTAAAATCAGGGGGCGGGGGGAGCAATCAGCCCCAGCATTTT,CASSLKSGGGGSNQPQHF
TRBV19,TRBJ1-1,14,.,.,TGTGCCAGCAGCCCCCTAGGTCGGAACACTGAAGCTTTCTTT,CASSPLGRNTEAFF
TRBV3-1,TRBJ1-2,16,.,.,TGTGCCAGCAGCAGTCGGACAGACAAAGAGAACTATGGCTACACCTTC,CASSSRTDKENYGYTF
TRBV10-1,TRBJ2-3,12,.,.,TGCGCCAGCAACGACGGGCGGAATACGCAGTATTTT,CASNDGRNTQYF
TRBV27,TRBJ2-3,16,.,.,TGTGCCAGCAGTTTAGACATAGTGGAATTCACAGATACGCAGTATTTT,CASSLDIVEFTDTQYF
TRBV5-8,TRBJ2-7,16,.,.,TGTGCCAGCACCCCTCTGGGGGCAGGGGTCTCGGACGAGCAGTACTTC,CASTPLGAGVSDEQYF
TRBV12-3/TRBV12-4,TRBJ1-4,13,once,TRBD1,TGTGCCAGCGCACAGGGGGGACATGAAGAACTGTTTTTT,CASAQGGHEELFF
TRBV9,TRBJ2-6,14,.,.,TGTGCCAGCAGCGCGGGTCCTGGGGCCAACGTCCCGACTTTC,CASSAGPGANVPTF
TRBV5-1,TRBJ2-2,17,few,.,TGCGCCAGCAGCTTGGCACAGGGAAGGTATAACACCGGGGAGCTGTTTTTT,CASSLAQGRYNTGELFF
TRBV6-2/TRBV6-3,TRBJ2-1,13,many,.,TGTGCCAAACCTAGGGGAGGTGGCAATGAGCAGTTCTTC,CAKPRGGGNEQFF
TRBV15,TRBJ2-7,15,.,TRBD2,TGTGCCACCAGCGGAGGCGGTAGCGGGACCTACGAGCAGTACTTC,CATSGGGSGTYEQYF
TRBV12-3/TRBV12-4,TRBJ2-3,13,.,TRBD2,TGTGCCAGCAGCCGGGACTATTCAGATACGCAGTATTTT,CASSRDYSDTQYF
TRBV21-1,TRBJ1-4,14,.,.,TGTGCCAGCGAAGTCAGGGGCCGAAATGAAAAACTGTTTTTT,CASEVRGRNEKLFF
TRBV12-3/TRBV12-4,TRBJ1-2,14,.,.,TGTGCCAGCACCACAGTGGGGGGCGTCGATGGCTACACCTTC,CASTTVGGVDGYTF
TRBV10-3,TRBJ1-1,12,few,.,TGTGCCATCTATGGGGGACTCACTGAAGCTTTCTTT,CAIYGGLTEAFF
TRBV20-1,TRBJ1-1,12,many,.,TGCAGTGCTAGCGACTTAGGAAGTGAAGCTTTCTTT,CSASDLGSEAFF
TRBV27,TRBJ2-3,13,.,.,TGTGCCAGCAGTTACCCAAGCGCAGATACGCAGTATTTT,CASSYPSADTQYF
TRBV20-1,TRBJ2-7,14,few,.,TGCAGTGCTCTGAGCGAGAGATCTTCCTACGAGCAGTACTTC,CSALSERSSYEQYF
TRBV6-5,TRBJ2-2,16,.,TRBD2,TGTGCCAGCAGTCGCGGGACTAGCGGTAACACCGGGGAGCTGTTTTTT,CASSRGTSGNTGELFF
TRBV29-1,TRBJ2-1,12,many,.,TGCAGCGTTGACGACAGGTACAATGAGCAGTTCTTC,CSVDDRYNEQFF
TRBV10-2,TRBJ2-5,14,few,TRBD1,TGCGCCAGCAGTGAATTGGACAGGGCAGAGACCCAGTACTTC,CASSELDRAETQYF
TRBV10-3,TRBJ2-3,16,.,.,TGTGCCATCAGGGCGGGATCCAAACCAAGCACAGATACGCAGTATTTT,CAIRAGSKPSTDTQYF
TRBV7-9,TRBJ1-2,14,few,TRBD1,TGTGCCAGCAGCCAGGGGGGGGAACGGCATGGCTACACCTTC,CASSQGGERHGYTF
TRBV20-1,TRBJ1-2,13,.,.,TGCAGTGCTAGAGAGGGGGAGGGCTATGGCTACACCTTC,CSAREGEGYGYTF
TRBV20-1,TRBJ1-1,16,few,TRBD1,TGCAGTGCTAGAGATCTCCGACAGGGACTGAACACTGAAGCTTTCTTT,CSARDLRQGLNTEAFF
TRBV29-1,TRBJ2-5,13,few,.,TGCAGCGTTGAAGGCAGGAATTACAATGAGCAGTACTTC,CSVEGRNYNEQYF
TRBV7-8,TRBJ2-5,14,few,.,TGTGCCAGCAGCCTACTAGCATTCCAAGAGACCCAGTACTTC,CASSLLAFQETQYF
TRBV5-1,TRBJ1-1,16,few,TRBD1,TGCGCCAGCAGCCCTGGACAGGGGGTCGTGAGCGCTGAAGCTTTCTTT,CASSPGQGVVSAEAFF
TRBV20-1,TRBJ2-1,16,few,.,TGCAGTGCGGAGATCGGGACCCAGAACGGAGAGACTGAGCAGTTCTTC,CSAEIGTQNGETEQFF
TRBV4-1,TRBJ2-5,18,many,TRBD1,TGCGCCAGCAGCCACCCCACTATGGACAGGGCGAACCAAGAGACCCAGTACTTC,CASSHPTMDRANQETQYF